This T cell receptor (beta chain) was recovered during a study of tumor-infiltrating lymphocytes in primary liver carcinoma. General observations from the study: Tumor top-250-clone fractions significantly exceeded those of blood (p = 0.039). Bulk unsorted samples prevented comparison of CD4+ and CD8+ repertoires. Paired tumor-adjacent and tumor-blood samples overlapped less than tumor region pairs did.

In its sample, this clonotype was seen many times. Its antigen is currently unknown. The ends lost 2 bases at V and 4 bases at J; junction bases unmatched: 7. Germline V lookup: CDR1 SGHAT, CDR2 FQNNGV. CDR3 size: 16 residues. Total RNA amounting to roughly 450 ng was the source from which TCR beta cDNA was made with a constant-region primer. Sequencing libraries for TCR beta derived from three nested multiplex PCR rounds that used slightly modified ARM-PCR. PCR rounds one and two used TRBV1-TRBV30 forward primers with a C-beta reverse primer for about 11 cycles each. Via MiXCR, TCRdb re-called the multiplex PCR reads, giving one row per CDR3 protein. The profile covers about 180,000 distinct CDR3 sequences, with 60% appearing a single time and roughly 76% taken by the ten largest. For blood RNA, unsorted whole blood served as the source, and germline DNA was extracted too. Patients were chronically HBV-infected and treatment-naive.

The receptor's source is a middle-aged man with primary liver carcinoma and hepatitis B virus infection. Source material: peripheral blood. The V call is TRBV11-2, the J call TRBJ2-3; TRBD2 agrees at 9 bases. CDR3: CASSLPGTSRADTQYF. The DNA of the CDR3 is TGTGCCAGCAGCTTACCCGGGACTAGCCGGGCAGATACGCAGTATTTT.